These 31 T cell receptor beta chains were all obtained from the same sample, sequenced in a study of human T cells and chemical hapten exposure. MiXCR, run by TCRdb on the RACE reads, gives a single entry per CDR3 protein. The profile shows approximately 91,000 distinct CDR3 sequences, 11% of them singletons. Time point: patch test 2, 6 weeks after DPC sensitization. The treatment denotes: therapeutic diphenylcyclopropenone sensitization with weekly scalp DPC. The sequencing used whole blood, collected in connection with sensitization to the hapten diphenylcyclopropenone (DPC). The receptors come from a man between 18 and 29 years old with alopecia areata. Some clones in this sample may be carry-over from other donors' samples.

This clonotype appeared a few times. The chain combines TRBV6-2 or TRBV6-3 with TRBJ1-5; D is undetermined. V was shortened by 2 bases and J by 9 bases, with 14 bases between the two germline ends. From germline, CDR1 is MNHEY and CDR2 SVGEGT. The CDR3 consists of 14 residues. The CDR3 sequence is CASSYGQSTWPQHF. The CDR3, as DNA: TGTGCCAGCAGTTACGGGCAGAGTACTTGGCCCCAGCATTTT.

This clonotype has only a few counts. V is TRBV7-6 and J is TRBJ2-7; possibly TRBD2 for D (5 bases). V lost 0 bases to trimming and J lost 5 bases, with 11 bases between them. The CDR3 totals 14 residues. Germline-derived CDR1 and CDR2 are SGHVS and FNYEAQ. The CDR3 protein is CASSLAEDSHEQYV. CDR3 DNA: TGTGCCAGCAGCTTAGCGGAGGATTCCCACGAGCAGTACGTC.

The sample holds many counts of this clonotype. The chain links TRBV6-2 or TRBV6-3 to TRBJ2-3; D possibly matches TRBD1 or TRBD2 (5 bases each). CDR3 size: 16 residues. Germline lookup yields CDR1 MNHEY and CDR2 SVGEGT. The V end lost 4 bases, the J end lost 0 bases, and 14 bases lay between the germline ends. This CDR3 reads CASSSARDPSTDTQYF. CDR3 in DNA: TGTGCCAGCAGTTCCGCCAGGGACCCTAGCACAGATACGCAGTATTTT.

This clonotype has only a few counts. CDR3 coding DNA: TGCGCCAGCAGCTTACGGACTCGCACAGATACGCAGTATTTT. Its protein is CASSLRTRTDTQYF. The chain is built from TRBV5-1 and TRBJ2-3, with D tentatively TRBD2 (5 bases). V lost 2 bases and J lost 1, with 8 bases in between. This CDR3 is built from 14 residues. Germline lookup yields CDR1 SGHRS and CDR2 YFSETQ.

To note about this clonotype: A much larger clone lies a single base off, so this may be a read error. The chain uses TRBV25-1 and TRBJ1-6; tentative D call: TRBD1 (6 bases). CDR1 MGHDK and CDR2 SYGVNS come from the germline V gene. This CDR3 spans 15 amino acids. CDR3 amino acids: CASSAVGGLNSPPHF. The CDR3 DNA follows: TGTGCCAGCAGTGCCGTGGGGGGCCTGAATTCACCCCCCCACTTT. Complete variable domain (other parts from reference TRBV25-1 and TRBJ1-6): EADIYQTPRYLVIGTGKKITLECSQTMGHDKMYWYQQDPGMELHLIHYSYGVNSTEKGDLSSESTVSRIRTEHFPLTLESARPSHTSQYLCASSAVGGLNSPPHFGNGTRLTVT.

This clonotype was seen ten or more times. The CDR3 is CASSPPGGAAIYF. CDR3 nucleotide sequence: TGTGCCAGCAGCCCTCCGGGGGGGGCGGCCATATATTTT. The chain carries TRBV3-1 and TRBJ1-3, with D possibly TRBD1 on 6 matching bases. The germline V and J ends were trimmed by 4 bases and 11 bases, with 15 bases remaining between them. Germline lookup yields CDR1 LGHDT and CDR2 YNNKEL (reference sequence). CDR3 length equals 13 residues. The complete variable domain, with remaining parts taken from reference TRBV3-1 and TRBJ1-3, reads DTAVSQTPKYLVTQMGNDKSIKCEQNLGHDTMYWYKQDSKKFLKIMFSYNNKELIINETVPNRFSPKSPDKAHLNLHINSLELGDSAVYFCASSPPGGAAIYFGEGSWLTVV.

The chain employs TRBV12-3 or TRBV12-4 and TRBJ1-2; D call uncertain. The CDR3 sequence is 12 residues long. V dropped 4 bases and J dropped 4 bases, with 7 bases sitting between them. The CDR3 DNA is TGTGCCAGCAGTTCCCGCCCCTATGGCTACACCTTC. It specifies CASSSRPYGYTF.

There are many counts of this clonotype. The V and J genes are TRBV7-9 and TRBJ1-1; D is perhaps TRBD1 (6 bases). This CDR3 has 15 residues. Looked up from germline, CDR1 is SEHNR and CDR2 is FQNEAQ (reference sequence). V lost 2 bases to trimming and J lost 4 bases, with 14 bases between them. The CDR3 is CASSLMGTRGTEAFF. DNA for the CDR3: TGTGCCAGCAGCTTAATGGGGACCAGGGGCACTGAAGCTTTCTTT.

This clonotype was picked up many times. The chain links TRBV5-1 to TRBJ1-1; maybe TRBD1 (5 bases). The CDR3 consists of 11 residues. V shed 5 bases and J shed 3 bases, with 5 bases lying between them. Germline CDR1 and CDR2: SGHRS and YFSETQ. As DNA, the CDR3 is TGCGCCAGCAGGGGGGACACTGAAGCTTTCTTT. Amino acids: CASRGDTEAFF.

J is TRBJ2-7 and V is TRBV28; D remains ambiguous. The germline V gene has CDR1 MDHEN and CDR2 SYDVKM. The CDR3 is made up of 14 amino acids. The V and J ends lost 10 bases and 4 bases respectively, with 20 bases between them. For the CDR3, the DNA is TGTGCCACCCACTCGGGTCCTTACCCATACGAGCAGTACTTC. This gives the protein CATHSGPYPYEQYF.

The CDR3 sequence: CASSQVSGRRTDTQYF. The CDR3 DNA reads as TGCGCCAGCAGCCAAGTGTCGGGGCGTCGGACAGATACGCAGTATTTT. The chain joins TRBV4-1 to TRBJ2-3; D tentatively fits TRBD1 or TRBD2 (5 bases each). V was clipped by 1 base and J by 3 bases, with 14 bases between them. Looked up from germline, CDR1 is MGHRA and CDR2 is YSYEKL. This CDR3 spans 16 amino acids.

In its sample, this clonotype was seen many times. The chain recombines TRBV29-1 with TRBJ2-7; 8 nucleotides line up with TRBD1. Germline-derived CDR1 and CDR2 are SQVTM and ANQGSEA. The CDR3 extends over 12 amino acids. The J segment lost 0 bases and the V segment lost 7 bases, leaving 2 bases of the junction unmatched. CDR3 sequence (DNA): TGCAGCGCCCAGGGGGCCTCCTACGAGCAGTACGTC. Its protein product is CSAQGASYEQYV.

The sample holds a few counts of this clonotype. The chain employs TRBV18 and TRBJ2-5; TRBD1 or TRBD2 may be the D gene (6 bases each). Germline V gene data show CDR1 as KGHSH and CDR2 as LQKENI. V lost 1 base to trimming and J lost 2 bases, with 14 bases between them. The CDR3 is 16 residues long. The CDR3 DNA reads TGTGCCAGCTCACCACTCCACGGGGGCCTACAAGAGACCCAGTACTTC. Translated: CASSPLHGGLQETQYF.

This clonotype was counted ten times or more. This sequence joins TRBV29-1 and TRBJ1-1; D might be TRBD1 (6 bases). The CDR3 totals 15 residues. Per germline, CDR1 SQVTM and CDR2 ANQGSEA. V lost 4 bases to trimming and J lost 5 bases, with 20 bases between them. The CDR3: CSVGGRGGESTEAFF. The DNA for the CDR3 is TGCAGCGTTGGGGGCAGGGGTGGAGAAAGTACTGAAGCTTTCTTT.

The chain uses TRBV20-1 and TRBJ2-1; 8 bases align to TRBD2. The CDR3 loop spans 17 amino acids. The ends lost 0 bases at V and 11 bases at J; junction bases unmatched: 18. Germline loops: CDR1 DFQATT, CDR2 SNEGSKA (reference sequence). The CDR3 region is CSARENVAGWHPSKQFF. CDR3 DNA: TGCAGTGCTAGAGAGAACGTAGCGGGGTGGCACCCCAGTAAGCAGTTCTTC.

The chain employs TRBV25-1 and TRBJ2-1; no clear D gene. There are 13 residues in the CDR3. Trimming removed 3 bases from V and 5 bases from J, with 8 bases in between. Germline loops: CDR1 MGHDK, CDR2 SYGVNS. The CDR3 reads CASSEVTNNEQFF. CDR3 in DNA: TGTGCCAGCAGTGAGGTAACTAACAATGAGCAGTTCTTC.

This clonotype was counted a few times. The rearrangement links TRBV24-1 to TRBJ2-3; the match to TRBD2 covers 8 bases. Germline-derived CDR1 and CDR2 are KGHDR and SFDVKD. Trimming cost V 6 bases and J 0 bases; bases outside gene matches: 7. This CDR3 contains 16 residues. This CDR3 is CATSPGGAESTDTQYF. The CDR3 DNA reads as TGTGCCACCAGTCCCGGGGGGGCGGAAAGCACAGATACGCAGTATTTT.

This clonotype has ten or more counts. The chain employs TRBV24-1 and TRBJ2-3; no reliable D call. Germline V gene lookup returns CDR1 KGHDR and CDR2 SFDVKD. Trimming took off 4 bases at V and 4 bases at J, with 11 bases between the two ends. This CDR3 is 14 amino acids long. Here the CDR3 reads CATSDPGVADTQYF. CDR3 in DNA: TGTGCCACCAGTGACCCTGGGGTAGCAGATACGCAGTATTTT.

This clonotype has ten or more counts. V usage is TRBV6-6 and J usage is TRBJ2-7; D might be TRBD2 (7 bases). The CDR3 runs to 16 residues. V was cut by 6 bases and J by 3 bases, with 21 bases left in between. In germline, CDR1 is MNHNY, CDR2 SVGAGI (reference sequence). This chain's CDR3 is CASSGTGGLRNYEQYV. CDR3 nucleotide sequence: TGTGCCAGCAGCGGTACGGGGGGCCTTCGCAACTACGAGCAGTACGTC.

This clonotype occurred many times. J is TRBJ1-2 and V is TRBV6-2 or TRBV6-3; perhaps TRBD1 as D (6 bases). The CDR3 extends over 16 amino acids. The V end was cut by 0 bases, the J end by 0 bases, with 11 bases between. Germline assignment: CDR1 MNHEY and CDR2 SVGEGT. The CDR3 nucleotides read TGTGCCAGCAGTTACTCGGTGACAGGCACTAACTATGGCTACACCTTC. Protein product: CASSYSVTGTNYGYTF.

This clonotype has a handful of counts. This chain links TRBV28 with TRBJ2-7, with D hard to call. The CDR3 covers 12 residues. Germline lookup yields CDR1 MDHEN and CDR2 SYDVKM. Trimming removed 2 bases at V and 4 bases at J, with 6 bases between. The CDR3 region is CASSLKGYEQYF. The CDR3 DNA reads as TGTGCCAGCAGTTTAAAAGGGTACGAGCAGTACTTC.

This clonotype was recorded many times. V usage is TRBV7-6 and J usage is TRBJ2-7; 7 bases agree with TRBD1. Germline CDR1 and CDR2: SGHVS and FNYEAQ. The CDR3 runs to 14 residues. J was trimmed by 5 bases and V by 2 bases; bases with no gene match: 6. The CDR3 region has the DNA TGTGCCAGCAGCTTAATCGCAGGGGGAGACGAGCAGTACTTC. Protein: CASSLIAGGDEQYF.

V and J are TRBV18 and TRBJ2-7; D is ambiguous. Germline V CDR1 and CDR2: KGHSH, LQKENI. The ends were cut back, 0 bases at V and 1 base at J, with 7 bases in the middle. The CDR3 is made up of 14 amino acids. The CDR3 sequence: CASSPPGRSYEQYV. CDR3 in DNA: TGTGCCAGCTCACCACCGGGCAGGTCCTACGAGCAGTACGTC.

The genes are TRBV6-1 and TRBJ2-7; TRBD2 is a possible D gene (6 bases). Germline lookup yields CDR1 MNHNS and CDR2 SASEGT. The CDR3 runs to 14 residues. Between the trimmed V and J ends, which lost 7 bases and 3 bases, there was a span of 16 bases. The DNA of the CDR3 is TGTGCCAGCATTAAGGGGACTTCCGACTACGAGCAGTACGTC. Its translation: CASIKGTSDYEQYV.

The chain has TRBV5-1 and TRBJ1-1; unclear D gene. The CDR3 covers 13 residues. CDR1 is SGHRS and CDR2 is YFSETQ in the germline V gene. Between the trimmed V and J ends, which lost 0 bases and 0 bases, there was a span of 3 bases. The CDR3 protein is CASSLELNTEAFF. The CDR3 DNA reads TGCGCCAGCAGCTTGGAGCTGAACACTGAAGCTTTCTTT.

This clonotype was counted at least ten times. The V gene is TRBV7-9, the J gene TRBJ2-5; D ambiguous. V lost 6 bases and J lost 5, with 19 bases in between. There are 15 residues in the CDR3. The germline V gene has CDR1 SEHNR and CDR2 FQNEAQ (reference sequence). The CDR3 DNA reads TGTGCCAGCAGTACGCCCGGGCCCCCCGGGGAGACCCAGTACTTC. The encoded protein is CASSTPGPPGETQYF. Full variable domain (remainder filled in from reference TRBV7-9 and TRBJ2-5): DTGVSQNPRHKITKRGQNVTFRCDPISEHNRLYWYRQTLGQGPEFLTYFQNEAQLEKSRLLSDRFSAERPKGSFSTLEIQRTEQGDSAMYLCASSTPGPPGETQYFGPGTRLLVL.

This clonotype has ten or more counts. The V gene is TRBV7-9, the J gene TRBJ2-1; 12 bases map to TRBD2. Losses at the gene ends were 5 bases for V and 6 bases for J; bases not matched to a gene: 8. Looked up from germline, CDR1 is SEHNR and CDR2 is FQNEAQ (reference sequence). The CDR3 contains 16 residues. The CDR3 DNA reads as TGTGCCAGCAGCCACCGATCTAGCGGGGGGGCCAATGAGCAGTTCTTC. Translation: CASSHRSSGGANEQFF.

This clonotype showed up just a few times. The CDR3 coding sequence is TGCGCCAGCAGCCAAGTCTTCGTAGGGACCCCGATGGGAACAGACACTGAAGCTTTCTTT. This sequence encodes CASSQVFVGTPMGTDTEAFF. This rearrangement joins TRBV4-3 to TRBJ1-1; a weak D match, TRBD1 (5 bases). This CDR3 spans 20 amino acids. V was shortened by 1 base and J by 3 bases, with 27 bases between the two germline ends. Looked up from germline, CDR1 is LGHNA and CDR2 is YSLEER.

This clonotype was observed many times. V usage is TRBV28 and J usage is TRBJ2-5; D is unresolved. The CDR3 is 14 amino acids. The germline gives CDR1 MDHEN, CDR2 SYDVKM. The V end was cut by 7 bases, the J end by 5 bases, with 17 bases between. For the CDR3, the DNA is TGTGCCAGCATCAATAGGGTCTCGGCGGAGACCCAGTACTTC. Its protein product is CASINRVSAETQYF.

This clonotype was observed many times. J is TRBJ1-2 and V is TRBV20-1; 7 bases fit TRBD1. V was pared by 0 bases and J by 5 bases, with 9 bases of the junction left unmatched. Germline V lookup: CDR1 DFQATT, CDR2 SNEGSKA (reference sequence). The CDR3 runs to 15 residues. The CDR3 nucleotides read TGCAGTGCTAGAGATTCAGGGGGTCGCAGTTATGGCTACACCTTC. Protein sequence: CSARDSGGRSYGYTF.

This clonotype was counted only a few times. This chain connects TRBV18 to TRBJ1-5; perhaps TRBD1 as D (6 bases). The CDR3 is made up of 17 amino acids. The germline V gene encodes CDR1 KGHSH and CDR2 LQKENI. The V gene lost 0 bases and the J gene lost 5 bases, with 17 bases spanning the gap. The CDR3 nucleotides are TGTGCCAGCTCACCACCGTTGGGCAGGGGTGCGGATCAGCCCCAGCATTTT. Translation: CASSPPLGRGADQPQHF.